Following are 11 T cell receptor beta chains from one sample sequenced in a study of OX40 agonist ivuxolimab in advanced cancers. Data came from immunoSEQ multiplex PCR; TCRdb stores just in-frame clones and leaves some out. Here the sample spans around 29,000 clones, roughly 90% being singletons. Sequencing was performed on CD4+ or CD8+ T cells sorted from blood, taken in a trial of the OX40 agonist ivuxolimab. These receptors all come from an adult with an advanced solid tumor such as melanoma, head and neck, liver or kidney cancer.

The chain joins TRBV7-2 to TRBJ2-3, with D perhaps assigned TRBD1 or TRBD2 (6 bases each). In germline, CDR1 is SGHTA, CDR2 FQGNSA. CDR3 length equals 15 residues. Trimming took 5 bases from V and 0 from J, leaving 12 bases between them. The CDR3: CASSLVGGSTDTQYF. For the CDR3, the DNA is TGTGCCAGCAGCCTGGTAGGGGGGAGCACAGATACGCAGTATTTT.

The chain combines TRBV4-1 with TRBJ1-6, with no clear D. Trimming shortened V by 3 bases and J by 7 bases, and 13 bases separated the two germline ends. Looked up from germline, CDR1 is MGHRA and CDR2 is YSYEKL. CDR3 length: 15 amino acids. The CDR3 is CASSQAFVGNSPLHF. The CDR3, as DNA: TGCGCCAGCAGCCAGGCGTTTGTGGGAAATTCACCCCTCCACTTT.

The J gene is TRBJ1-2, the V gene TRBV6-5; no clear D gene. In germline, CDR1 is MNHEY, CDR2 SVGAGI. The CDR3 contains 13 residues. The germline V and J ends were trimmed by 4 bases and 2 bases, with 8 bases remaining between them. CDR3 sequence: CASSSWENYGYTF. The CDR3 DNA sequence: TGTGCCAGCAGTTCGTGGGAGAACTATGGCTACACCTTC.

The CDR3 is CASSPRLVPTGLNTEAFF. Written as DNA, the CDR3 is TGCGCCAGCAGCCCCCGTCTGGTTCCGACAGGATTGAACACTGAAGCTTTCTTT. The chain uses TRBV4-3 and TRBJ1-1, with a possible D match to TRBD1 (6 bases). The V end lost 4 bases, the J end lost 0 bases, and 21 bases lay between the germline ends. CDR1 and CDR2 from the germline V gene are LGHNA and YSLEER. The CDR3 is made up of 18 amino acids.

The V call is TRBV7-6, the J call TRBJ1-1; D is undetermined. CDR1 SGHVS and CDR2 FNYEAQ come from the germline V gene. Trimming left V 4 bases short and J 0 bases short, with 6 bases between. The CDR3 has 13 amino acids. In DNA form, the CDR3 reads TGTGCCAGCAGCTATTCGGTGAACACTGAAGCTTTCTTT. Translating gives CASSYSVNTEAFF.

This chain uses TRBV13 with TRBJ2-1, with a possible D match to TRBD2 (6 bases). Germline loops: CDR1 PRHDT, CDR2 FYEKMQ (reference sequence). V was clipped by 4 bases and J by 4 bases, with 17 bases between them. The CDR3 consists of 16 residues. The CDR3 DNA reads TGTGCCAGCAGCTCTTACGGGAGCCTAGAATACAATGAGCAGTTCTTC. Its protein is CASSSYGSLEYNEQFF.

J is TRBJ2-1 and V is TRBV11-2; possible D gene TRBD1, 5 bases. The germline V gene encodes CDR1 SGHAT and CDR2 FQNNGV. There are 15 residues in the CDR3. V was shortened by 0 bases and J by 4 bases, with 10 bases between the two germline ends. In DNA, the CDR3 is TGTGCCAGCAGCTTAGAGGGCAGGGCTTACAATGAGCAGTTCTTC. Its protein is CASSLEGRAYNEQFF.

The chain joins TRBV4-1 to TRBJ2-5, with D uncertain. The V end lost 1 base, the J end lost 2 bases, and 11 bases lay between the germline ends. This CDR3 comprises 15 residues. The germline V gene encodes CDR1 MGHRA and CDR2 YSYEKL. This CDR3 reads CASSQGEADQETQYF. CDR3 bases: TGCGCCAGCAGCCAAGGCGAGGCTGATCAAGAGACCCAGTACTTC.

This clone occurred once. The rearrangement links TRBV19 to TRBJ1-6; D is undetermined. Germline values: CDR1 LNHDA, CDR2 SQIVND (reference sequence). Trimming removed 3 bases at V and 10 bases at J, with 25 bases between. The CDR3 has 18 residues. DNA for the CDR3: TGTGCCAGTAGTATCCCACGATTAGAGTTTCGGGGTGGATCACCCCTCCACTTT. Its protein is CASSIPRLEFRGGSPLHF.

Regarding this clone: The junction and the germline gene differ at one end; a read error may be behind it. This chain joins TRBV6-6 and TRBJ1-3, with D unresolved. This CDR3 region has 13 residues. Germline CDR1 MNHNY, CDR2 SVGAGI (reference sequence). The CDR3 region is CASSYSGGDTIYF. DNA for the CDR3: TGTGCCAGCAGTTACTCGGGTGGAGACACCATATATTTT.

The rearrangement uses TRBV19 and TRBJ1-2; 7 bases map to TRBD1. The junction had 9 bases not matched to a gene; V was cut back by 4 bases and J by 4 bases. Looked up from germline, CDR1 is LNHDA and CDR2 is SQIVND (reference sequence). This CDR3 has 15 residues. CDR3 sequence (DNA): TGTGCCAGTAGTAAGGGGACAGTTGTTGGCTATGGCTACACCTTC. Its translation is CASSKGTVVGYGYTF.